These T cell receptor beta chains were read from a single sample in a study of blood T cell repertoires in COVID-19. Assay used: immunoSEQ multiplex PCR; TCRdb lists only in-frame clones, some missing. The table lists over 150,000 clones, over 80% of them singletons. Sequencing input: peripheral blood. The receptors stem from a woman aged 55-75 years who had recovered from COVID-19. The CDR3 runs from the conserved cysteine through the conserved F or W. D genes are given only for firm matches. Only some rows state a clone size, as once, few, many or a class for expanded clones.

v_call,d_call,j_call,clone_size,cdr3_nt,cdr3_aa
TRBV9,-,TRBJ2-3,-,TGTGCCAGCAGCGTAGTAGGGGCTGGAGATACGCAGTATTTT,CASSVVGAGDTQYF
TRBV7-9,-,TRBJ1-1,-,TGTGCCAGCAGCGTCGTGGGGGGAGGCACTGAAGCTTTCTTT,CASSVVGGGTEAFF
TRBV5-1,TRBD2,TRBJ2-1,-,TGCGCCAGCAGCTTAGGTAGCGGGGGTCCCTACAATGAGCAGTTCTTC,CASSLGSGGPYNEQFF
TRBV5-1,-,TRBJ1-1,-,TGCGCCAGCAGTACTACGGGGGTTGAAGCTTTCTTT,CASSTTGVEAFF
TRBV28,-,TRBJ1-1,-,TGTGCCAGCAGTTCCTCGACAGTAATGAACACTGAAGCTTTCTTT,CASSSSTVMNTEAFF
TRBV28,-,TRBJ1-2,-,TGTGCCAGCAGCGAAGTCGTGGGGGCGAAACACGTTAGCTATGGCTACACCTTC,CASSEVVGAKHVSYGYTF
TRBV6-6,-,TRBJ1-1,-,TGTGCCAGCAGCACACAGGGCGGGGGAAACACTGAAGCTTTCTTT,CASSTQGGGNTEAFF
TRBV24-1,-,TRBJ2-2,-,TGTGCCACCAGTGCCCGGACTTACACCGGGGAGCTGTTTTTT,CATSARTYTGELFF
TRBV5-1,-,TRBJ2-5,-,TGCGCCAGCAGCTTGGACAGTGCGGAGACCCAGTACTTC,CASSLDSAETQYF
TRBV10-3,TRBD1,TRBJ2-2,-,TGTGCCATCAGTCTAAACTCCGGGACAGGGCGAACCGGGGAGCTGTTTTTT,CAISLNSGTGRTGELFF
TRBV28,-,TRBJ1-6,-,TGTGCCAGCAGATCGAATTCACCCCTCCACTTT,CASRSNSPLHF
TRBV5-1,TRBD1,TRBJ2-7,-,TGCGCCAGCAGCCGGGGACAGGGTAGCTCCTACGAGCAGTACTTC,CASSRGQGSSYEQYF
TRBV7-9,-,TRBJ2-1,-,TGTGCCAGCAGCCCAAGGGTTAGACAGCCGAATGAGCAGTTCTTC,CASSPRVRQPNEQFF
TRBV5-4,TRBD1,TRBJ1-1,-,TGTGCCAGCAGCTTCATTACAGGGGGCACTGAAGCTTTCTTT,CASSFITGGTEAFF
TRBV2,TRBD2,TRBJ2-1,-,TGTGCCAGCAGTGAACAGCTAGCGGGGGTTGGGGATGAGCAGTTCTTC,CASSEQLAGVGDEQFF
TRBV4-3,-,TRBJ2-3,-,TGCGCCAGCAGCCGGGAACTAGAACCGGGGAACACAGATACGCAGTATTTT,CASSRELEPGNTDTQYF
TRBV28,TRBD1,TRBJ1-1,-,TGTGCCAGCCGAGGGGGCCGTGAAGCTTTCTTT,CASRGGREAFF
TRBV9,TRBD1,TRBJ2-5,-,TGTGCCAGCAGCGTAGACTGGACAGGGGGCGCAGAGACCCAGTACTTC,CASSVDWTGGAETQYF
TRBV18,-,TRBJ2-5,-,TGTGCCAGCTCACCCTCGAGGGTTGGAGAGACCCAGTACTTC,CASSPSRVGETQYF
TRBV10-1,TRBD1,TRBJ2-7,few,TGCGCCAGCAGCCTGATCCAAGGGACAGCAAACTACGAGCAGTACTTC,CASSLIQGTANYEQYF
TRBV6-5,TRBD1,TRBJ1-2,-,TGTGCCAGCAGAAGGGACAGTTCATATGGCTACACCTTC,CASRRDSSYGYTF
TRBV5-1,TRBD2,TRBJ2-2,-,TGCGCCAGCAGCCGCTCTAGGAGCGGGGGGGCGGCCACCGGGGAGCTGTTTTTT,CASSRSRSGGAATGELFF
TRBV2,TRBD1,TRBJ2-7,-,TGTGCCAGCAGTTTCCAGGGGGTGGACGGGTACGAGCAGTACTTC,CASSFQGVDGYEQYF
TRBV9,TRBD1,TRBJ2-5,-,TGTGCCAGCAGCGACGGGACAGGGGGCTTCGGGACCCAGTACTTC,CASSDGTGGFGTQYF
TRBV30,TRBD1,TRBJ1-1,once,TGTGCCGGGACAGGGGGCTTGGAAGCTTTCTTT,CAGTGGLEAFF
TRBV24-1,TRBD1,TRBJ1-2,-,TGTGCCACCAGTCCTGGCAGGGGGCATGGCTACACCTTC,CATSPGRGHGYTF
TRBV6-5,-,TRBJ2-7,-,TGTGCCAGCCGCGAGGGGGGGGGCCTGGGAAACGAGCAGTACTTC,CASREGGGLGNEQYF
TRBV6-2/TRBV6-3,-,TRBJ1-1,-,TGTGCCAGCAGTTACTCGACCAGGGGAGCAGGCCGAGGGACTGAAGCTTTCTTT,CASSYSTRGAGRGTEAFF
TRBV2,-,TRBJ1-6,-,TGTGCCAGCAGATACAATGATTCACCCCTCCACTTT,CASRYNDSPLHF
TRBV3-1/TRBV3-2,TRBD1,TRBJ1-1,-,TGTGCCAGCAGCCAGGGGACAGCGATTACTGAAGCTTTCTTT,CASSQGTAITEAFF
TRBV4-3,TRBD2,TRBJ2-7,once,TGCGCCAGCAGCCTAGGACTAGCGGGGGACGAGCAGTACTTC,CASSLGLAGDEQYF
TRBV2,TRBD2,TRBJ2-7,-,TGTGCCAGCAGTGGGCGGGGACTAGTCTACGAGCAGTACTTC,CASSGRGLVYEQYF
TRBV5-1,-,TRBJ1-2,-,TGCGCCAGCAGCTCGACACAATTCTATGGCTACACCTTC,CASSSTQFYGYTF
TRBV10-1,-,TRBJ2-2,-,TGCGCCAGCAGGCCGAATCCGAGAACCGGGGAGCTGTTTTTT,CASRPNPRTGELFF